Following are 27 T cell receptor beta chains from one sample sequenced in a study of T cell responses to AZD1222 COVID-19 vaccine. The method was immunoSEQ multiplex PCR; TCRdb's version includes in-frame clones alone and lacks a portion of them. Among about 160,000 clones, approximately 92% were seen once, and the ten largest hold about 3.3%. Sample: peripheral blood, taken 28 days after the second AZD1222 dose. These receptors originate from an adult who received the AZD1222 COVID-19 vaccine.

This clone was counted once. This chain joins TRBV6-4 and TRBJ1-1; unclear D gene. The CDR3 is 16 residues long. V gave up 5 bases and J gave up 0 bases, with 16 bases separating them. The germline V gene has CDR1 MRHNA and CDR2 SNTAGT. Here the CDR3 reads CASSHHRTRMNTEAFF. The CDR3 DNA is TGTGCCAGCAGTCACCACCGGACGCGCATGAACACTGAAGCTTTCTTT.

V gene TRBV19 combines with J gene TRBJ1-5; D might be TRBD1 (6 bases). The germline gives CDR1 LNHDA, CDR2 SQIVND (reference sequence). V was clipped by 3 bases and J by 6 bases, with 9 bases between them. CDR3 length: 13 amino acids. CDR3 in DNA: TGTGCCAGTAGTATGACAGGTTTTCAGCCCCAGCATTTT. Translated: CASSMTGFQPQHF.

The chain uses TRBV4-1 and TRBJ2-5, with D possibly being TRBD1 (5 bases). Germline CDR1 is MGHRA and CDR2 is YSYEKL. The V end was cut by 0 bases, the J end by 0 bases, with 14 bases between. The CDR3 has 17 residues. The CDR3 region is CASSQDRPGLYQETQYF. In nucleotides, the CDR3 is TGCGCCAGCAGCCAAGATCGGCCAGGGTTGTACCAAGAGACCCAGTACTTC.

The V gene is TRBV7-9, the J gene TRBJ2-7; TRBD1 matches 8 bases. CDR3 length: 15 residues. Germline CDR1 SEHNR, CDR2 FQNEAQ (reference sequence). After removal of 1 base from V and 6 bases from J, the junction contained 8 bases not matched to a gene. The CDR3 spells CASSLGTGTLGEQYF. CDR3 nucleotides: TGTGCCAGCAGCTTAGGGACAGGGACATTGGGCGAGCAGTACTTC.

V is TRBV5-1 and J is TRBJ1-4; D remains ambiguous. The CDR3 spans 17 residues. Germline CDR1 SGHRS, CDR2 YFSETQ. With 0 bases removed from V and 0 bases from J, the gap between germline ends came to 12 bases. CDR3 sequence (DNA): TGCGCCAGCAGCTTGGATCGTTACGGAGCAACTAATGAAAAACTGTTTTTT. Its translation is CASSLDRYGATNEKLFF. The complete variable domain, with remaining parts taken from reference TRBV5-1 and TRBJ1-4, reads KAGVTQTPRYLIKTRGQQVTLSCSPISGHRSVSWYQQTPGQGLQFLFEYFSETQRNKGNFPGRFSGRQFSNSRSEMNVSTLELGDSALYLCASSLDRYGATNEKLFFGSGTQLSVL.

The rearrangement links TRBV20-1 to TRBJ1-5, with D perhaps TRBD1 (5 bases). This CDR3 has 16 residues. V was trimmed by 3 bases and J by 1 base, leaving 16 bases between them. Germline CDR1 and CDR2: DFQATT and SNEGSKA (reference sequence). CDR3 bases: TGCAGTGCTAGTTCGGTGGGGACCAGGAGCAATCAGCCCCAGCATTTT. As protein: CSASSVGTRSNQPQHF.

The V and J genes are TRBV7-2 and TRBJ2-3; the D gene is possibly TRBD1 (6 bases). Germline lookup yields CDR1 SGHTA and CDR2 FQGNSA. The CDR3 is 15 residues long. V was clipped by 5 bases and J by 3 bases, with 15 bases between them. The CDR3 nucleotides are TGTGCCAGCAGCCGGACAGTCTGGGGAACAGATACGCAGTATTTT. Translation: CASSRTVWGTDTQYF.

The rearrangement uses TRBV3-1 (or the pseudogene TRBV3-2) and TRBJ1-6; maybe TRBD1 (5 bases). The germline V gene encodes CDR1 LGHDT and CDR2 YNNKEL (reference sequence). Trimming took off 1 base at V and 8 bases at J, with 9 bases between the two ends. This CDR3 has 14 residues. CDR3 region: CASSQGRVDSPLHF. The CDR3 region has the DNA TGTGCCAGCAGCCAAGGCAGGGTTGATTCACCCCTCCACTTT.

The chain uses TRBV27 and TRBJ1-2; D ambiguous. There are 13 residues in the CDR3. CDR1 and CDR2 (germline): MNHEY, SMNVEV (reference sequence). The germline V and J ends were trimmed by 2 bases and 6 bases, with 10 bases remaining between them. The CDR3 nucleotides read TGTGCCAGCAGTTTAGGGAAATCTGATGGCTACACCTTC. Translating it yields CASSLGKSDGYTF.

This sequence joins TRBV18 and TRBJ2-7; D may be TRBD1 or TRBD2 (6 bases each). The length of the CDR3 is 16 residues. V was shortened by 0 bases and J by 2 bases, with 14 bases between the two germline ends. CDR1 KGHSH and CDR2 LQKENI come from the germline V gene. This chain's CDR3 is CASSPPTGGLPYEQYF. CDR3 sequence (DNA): TGTGCCAGCTCACCACCGACCGGGGGCCTCCCCTACGAGCAGTACTTC.

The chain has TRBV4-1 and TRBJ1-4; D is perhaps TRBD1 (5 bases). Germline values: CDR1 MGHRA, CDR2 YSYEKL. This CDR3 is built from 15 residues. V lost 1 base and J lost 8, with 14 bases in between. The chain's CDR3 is CASSQGSRVREKLFF. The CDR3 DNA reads TGCGCCAGCAGCCAAGGGTCCAGGGTACGCGAAAAACTGTTTTTT.

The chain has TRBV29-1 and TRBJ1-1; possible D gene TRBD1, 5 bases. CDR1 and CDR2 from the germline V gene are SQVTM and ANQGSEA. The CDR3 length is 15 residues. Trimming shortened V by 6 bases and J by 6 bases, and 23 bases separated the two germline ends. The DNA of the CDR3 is TGCAGCGTAGCCGGGACGGAAAGGGCGTACGCTGAAGCTTTCTTT. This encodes CSVAGTERAYAEAFF.

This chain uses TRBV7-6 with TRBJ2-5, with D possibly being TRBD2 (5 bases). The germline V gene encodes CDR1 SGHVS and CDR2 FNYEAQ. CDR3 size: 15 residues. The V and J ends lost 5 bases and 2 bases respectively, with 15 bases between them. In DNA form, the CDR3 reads TGTGCCAGCAGCCCAACGACGGGGTCTCAAGAGACCCAGTACTTC. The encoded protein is CASSPTTGSQETQYF.

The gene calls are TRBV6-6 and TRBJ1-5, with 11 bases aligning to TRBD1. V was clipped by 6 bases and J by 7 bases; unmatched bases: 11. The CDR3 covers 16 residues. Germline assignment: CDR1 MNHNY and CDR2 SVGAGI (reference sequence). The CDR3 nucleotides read TGTGCCAGCAGGGATGGGACAGGGGGGAGAGGGCAGCCCCAGCATTTT. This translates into CASRDGTGGRGQPQHF.

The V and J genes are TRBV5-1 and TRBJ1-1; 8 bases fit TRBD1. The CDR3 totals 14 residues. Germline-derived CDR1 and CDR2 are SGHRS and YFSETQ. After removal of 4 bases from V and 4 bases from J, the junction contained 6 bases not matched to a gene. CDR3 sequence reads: CASSTRTGGTEAFF. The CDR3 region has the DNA TGCGCCAGCAGCACTCGCACAGGGGGCACTGAAGCTTTCTTT.

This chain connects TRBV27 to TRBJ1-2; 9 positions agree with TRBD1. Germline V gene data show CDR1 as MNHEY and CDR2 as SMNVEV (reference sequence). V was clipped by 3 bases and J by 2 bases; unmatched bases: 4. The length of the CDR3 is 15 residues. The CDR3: CASSLGQGRNYGYTF. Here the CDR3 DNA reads TGTGCCAGCAGTTTGGGACAGGGACGCAACTATGGCTACACCTTC.

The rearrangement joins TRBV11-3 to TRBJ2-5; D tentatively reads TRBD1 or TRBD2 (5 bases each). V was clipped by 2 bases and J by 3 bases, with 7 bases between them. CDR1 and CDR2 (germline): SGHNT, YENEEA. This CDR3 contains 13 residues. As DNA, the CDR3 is TGTGCCAGCAGCTTACTGGGGGAAGAGACCCAGTACTTC. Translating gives CASSLLGEETQYF.

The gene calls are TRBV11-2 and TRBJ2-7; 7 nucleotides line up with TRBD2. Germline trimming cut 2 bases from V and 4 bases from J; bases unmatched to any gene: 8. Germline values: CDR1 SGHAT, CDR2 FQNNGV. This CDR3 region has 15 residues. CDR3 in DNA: TGTGCCAGCAGCTTATACGCGGGAGAGAGTTACGAGCAGTACTTC. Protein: CASSLYAGESYEQYF.

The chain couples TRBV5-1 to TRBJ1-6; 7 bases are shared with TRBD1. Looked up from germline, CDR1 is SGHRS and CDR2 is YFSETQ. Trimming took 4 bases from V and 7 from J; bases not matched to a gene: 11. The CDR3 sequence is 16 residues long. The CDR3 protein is CASSQRTGTENSPLHF. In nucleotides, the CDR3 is TGCGCCAGCAGCCAACGGACCGGGACAGAGAATTCACCCCTCCACTTT.

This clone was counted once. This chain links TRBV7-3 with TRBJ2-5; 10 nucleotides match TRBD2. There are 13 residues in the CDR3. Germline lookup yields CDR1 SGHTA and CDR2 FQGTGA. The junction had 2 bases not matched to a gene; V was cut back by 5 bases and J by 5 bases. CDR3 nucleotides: TGTGCCAGCAGCGTTAGCGGGAGGGAGACCCAGTACTTC. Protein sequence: CASSVSGRETQYF.

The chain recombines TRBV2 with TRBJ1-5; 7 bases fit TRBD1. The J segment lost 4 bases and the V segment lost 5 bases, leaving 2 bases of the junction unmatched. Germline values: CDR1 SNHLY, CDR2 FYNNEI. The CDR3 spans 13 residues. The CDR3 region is CASSKQGNQPQHF. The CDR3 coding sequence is TGTGCCAGCAGTAAACAGGGGAATCAGCCCCAGCATTTT.

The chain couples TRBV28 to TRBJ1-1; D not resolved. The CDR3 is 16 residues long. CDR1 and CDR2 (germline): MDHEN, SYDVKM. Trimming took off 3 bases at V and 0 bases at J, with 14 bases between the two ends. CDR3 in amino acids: CASSFVGQPMNTEAFF. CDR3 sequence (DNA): TGTGCCAGCAGTTTTGTCGGGCAACCTATGAACACTGAAGCTTTCTTT. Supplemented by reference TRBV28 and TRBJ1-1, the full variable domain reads DVKVTQSSRYLVKRTGEKVFLECVQDMDHENMFWYRQDPGLGLRLIYFSYDVKMKEKGDIPEGYSVSREKKERFSLILESASTNQTSMYLCASSFVGQPMNTEAFFGQGTRLTVV.

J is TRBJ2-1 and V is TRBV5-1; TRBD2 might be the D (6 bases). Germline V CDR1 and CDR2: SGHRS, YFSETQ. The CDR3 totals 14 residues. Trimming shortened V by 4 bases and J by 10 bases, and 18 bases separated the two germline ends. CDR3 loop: CASSQNGQGGEQFF. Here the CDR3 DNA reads TGCGCCAGCAGCCAAAACGGTCAGGGAGGCGAGCAGTTCTTC.

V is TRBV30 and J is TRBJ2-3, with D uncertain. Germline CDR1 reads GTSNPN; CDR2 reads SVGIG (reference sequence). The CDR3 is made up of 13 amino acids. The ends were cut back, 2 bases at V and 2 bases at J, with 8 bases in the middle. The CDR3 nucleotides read TGTGCCTGGAGTCTAGGCCACACAGATACGCAGTATTTT. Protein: CAWSLGHTDTQYF.

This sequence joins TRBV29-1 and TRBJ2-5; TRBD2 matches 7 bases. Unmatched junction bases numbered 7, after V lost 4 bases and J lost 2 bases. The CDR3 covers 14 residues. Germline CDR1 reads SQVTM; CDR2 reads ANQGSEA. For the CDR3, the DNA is TGCAGCGTTGGACGAATCGGGGGGCAAGAGACCCAGTACTTC. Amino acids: CSVGRIGGQETQYF.

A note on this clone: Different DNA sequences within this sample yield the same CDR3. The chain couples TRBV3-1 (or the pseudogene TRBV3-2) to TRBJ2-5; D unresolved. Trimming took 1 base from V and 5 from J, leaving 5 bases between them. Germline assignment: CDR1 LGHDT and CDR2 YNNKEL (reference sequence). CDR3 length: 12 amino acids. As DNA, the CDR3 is TGTGCCAGCAGCCAAGGTTGGGAGACCCAGTACTTC. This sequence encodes CASSQGWETQYF.

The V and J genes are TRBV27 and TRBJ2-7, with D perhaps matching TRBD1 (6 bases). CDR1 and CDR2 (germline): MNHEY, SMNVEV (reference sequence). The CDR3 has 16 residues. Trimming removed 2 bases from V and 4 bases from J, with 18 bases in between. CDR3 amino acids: CASSLVPGQTSYEQYF. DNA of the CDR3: TGTGCCAGCAGTTTAGTGCCCGGACAGACCTCGTACGAGCAGTACTTC.